Listed below are T cell receptor beta chains from one sample, sequenced in a study of long-term antiretroviral therapy in people with HIV. TCRdb's table, derived via immunoSEQ multiplex PCR, lists solely in-frame clones and lacks some. The table lists 20,000 to 25,000 clones, over 70% of them singletons, with around 8.9% in the top ten. The starting material was unsorted PBMCs, obtained 1.2 years after starting antiretroviral therapy. The receptors were gathered from a woman in her thirties or forties with HIV. Both conserved end residues are part of each CDR3.

j_gene: TRBJ2-3; v_gene: TRBV6-6; CDR3aa: CASSYQRGNTDTQYF
j_gene: TRBJ2-7; v_gene: TRBV21-1; CDR3aa: CASSKGKVRVSYEQYF
j_gene: TRBJ2-7; v_gene: TRBV18; CDR3aa: CASSRQGF
j_gene: TRBJ2-7; v_gene: TRBV7-2; CDR3aa: CASSLVLGYEQYF
j_gene: TRBJ2-1; v_gene: TRBV5-1; CDR3aa: CASSKGGEAGNEQFF
j_gene: TRBJ1-2; v_gene: TRBV6-1; CDR3aa: CASRPGPSGYGYTF
j_gene: TRBJ2-1; v_gene: TRBV27; CDR3aa: CASSLGLTGVYNEQFF
j_gene: TRBJ2-7; v_gene: TRBV6-4; CDR3aa: CASRLEGGLGEQYF
j_gene: TRBJ1-2; v_gene: TRBV6-5; CDR3aa: CASSYAGSLYGYTF
j_gene: TRBJ1-5; v_gene: TRBV6-1; CDR3aa: CASSERALGNQPQHF
j_gene: TRBJ2-3; v_gene: TRBV7-9; CDR3aa: CASSFHVGRDRSDTQYF
j_gene: TRBJ2-2; v_gene: TRBV7-9; CDR3aa: CASSRGPGQGDTGELFF
j_gene: TRBJ1-2; v_gene: TRBV4-1; CDR3aa: CASSQDTDTYGYTF
j_gene: TRBJ2-3; v_gene: TRBV27; CDR3aa: CASSPRGDRVADTQYF
j_gene: TRBJ2-1; v_gene: TRBV19; CDR3aa: CASSFSRGEQFF
j_gene: TRBJ2-7; v_gene: TRBV29-1; CDR3aa: CSVTEGAAYEQYF
j_gene: TRBJ1-1; v_gene: TRBV19; CDR3aa: CASSMGTEAFF
j_gene: TRBJ1-3; v_gene: TRBV5-1; CDR3aa: CASSPQGSGNTIYF
j_gene: TRBJ2-3; v_gene: TRBV18; CDR3aa: CAGSPRQTDTQYF
j_gene: TRBJ1-1; v_gene: TRBV5-1; CDR3aa: CASRQGGTGLSNTEAFF
j_gene: TRBJ2-7; v_gene: TRBV28; CDR3aa: CASNPGGFSYEQYF
j_gene: TRBJ2-5; v_gene: TRBV7-2; CDR3aa: CASSLRPAGETQYF
j_gene: TRBJ2-7; v_gene: TRBV27; CDR3aa: CASSPMGYEQYF
j_gene: TRBJ2-7; v_gene: TRBV13; CDR3aa: CASSLSQPYEQYF
j_gene: TRBJ2-3; v_gene: TRBV7-2; CDR3aa: CASSSGLKSDTQYF
j_gene: TRBJ2-3; v_gene: TRBV7-7; CDR3aa: CASSPSGRGTDTQYF
j_gene: TRBJ2-7; v_gene: TRBV5-4; CDR3aa: CASSRLGQGESYEQYF
j_gene: TRBJ2-2; v_gene: TRBV5-4; CDR3aa: CASSFVYTGELFF
j_gene: TRBJ1-1; v_gene: TRBV20-1; CDR3aa: CSVWTEKAFF
j_gene: TRBJ2-7; v_gene: TRBV6-1; CDR3aa: CASSVGLLAGGAYEQYF
j_gene: TRBJ1-2; v_gene: TRBV6-6; CDR3aa: CASSYADRLWVGYTF
j_gene: TRBJ1-3; v_gene: TRBV11-2; CDR3aa: CASSLDRRDRVDTIYF
j_gene: TRBJ2-2; v_gene: TRBV5-1; CDR3aa: CASSLTTSGSTGELFF
j_gene: TRBJ1-1; v_gene: TRBV7-8; CDR3aa: CASSQSSNRGGEDTEAFF
j_gene: TRBJ1-1; v_gene: TRBV25-1; CDR3aa: CASSEYRGRGQNEAFF
j_gene: TRBJ2-3; v_gene: TRBV2; CDR3aa: CASNSWESGADTQYF
j_gene: TRBJ1-2; v_gene: TRBV6-4; CDR3aa: CASISPTGNYGYTF
j_gene: TRBJ2-1; v_gene: TRBV2; CDR3aa: CASSETEGEQFF
j_gene: TRBJ2-2; v_gene: TRBV7-8; CDR3aa: CASSRGEAGRTGELFF
j_gene: TRBJ2-7; v_gene: TRBV6-5; CDR3aa: CASSYRESDYEQYF
j_gene: TRBJ1-5; v_gene: TRBV27; CDR3aa: CASSGGNQPQHF
j_gene: TRBJ2-5; v_gene: TRBV5-8; CDR3aa: CASSAGLAGGPSGTQYF
j_gene: TRBJ2-3; v_gene: TRBV7-9; CDR3aa: CASSVGSGNTDTQYF
j_gene: TRBJ1-1; v_gene: TRBV6-5; CDR3aa: CASSYGAGLLNTEAFF
j_gene: TRBJ2-2; v_gene: TRBV5-1; CDR3aa: CASSFMKTGELFF